The 7 T cell receptor beta chains in this list originate from one sample, sequenced in a study of blood T cell repertoires in COVID-19. This table comes from immunoSEQ multiplex PCR, and its TCRdb copy is limited to in-frame clones, with some not included. There are 45,000 or so clones in the sample; roughly 87% occur only once, and 23% lies in the top ten. Sequenced input: peripheral blood. These receptor sequences come from a woman at least 80 years old in a cohort sampled during active or convalescent COVID-19.

The table lists this clone with a few counts. CDR3: CASSASGANEKLFF. CDR3 in DNA: TGCGCCAGCAGTGCTAGCGGGGCTAATGAAAAACTGTTTTTT. V usage is TRBV10-1 and J usage is TRBJ1-4; D remains unclear. Germline V gene sequence: CDR1 WNHNN, CDR2 SYGVQD (reference sequence). The CDR3 loop spans 14 amino acids. V was cut by 4 bases and J by 3 bases, with 9 bases left in between.

The chain links TRBV7-2 to TRBJ2-7; D not certain. V was clipped by 6 bases and J by 2 bases, with 5 bases between them. The CDR3 is 11 amino acids. Germline loops: CDR1 SGHTA, CDR2 FQGNSA. The CDR3 DNA sequence: TGTGCCAGCAGTTCAACCTACGAGCAGTACTTC. Its protein is CASSSTYEQYF.

The chain combines TRBV5-1 with TRBJ2-7; 9 positions agree with TRBD2. This CDR3 is 15 amino acids long. Germline CDR1 SGHRS, CDR2 YFSETQ. V dropped 0 bases and J dropped 4; count of bases not matched to a gene: 5. The CDR3 loop is CASSLGEREEYEQYF. In DNA form, the CDR3 reads TGCGCCAGCAGCTTGGGTGAGCGGGAGGAATACGAGCAGTACTTC.

J is TRBJ2-1 and V is TRBV3-1 (or the pseudogene TRBV3-2); 13 nucleotides line up with TRBD2. The CDR3 is 15 amino acids. Trimming at V came to 4 bases and at J to 9 bases, leaving 6 bases not matched to a gene. Per germline, CDR1 LGHDT and CDR2 YNNKEL (reference sequence). DNA for the CDR3: TGTGCCAGCAGCCTGGGACTAGCGGGATGGGGTGAGCAGTTCTTC. Amino acid sequence: CASSLGLAGWGEQFF.

This chain connects TRBV9 to TRBJ2-1; 8 bases agree with TRBD2. J lost 7 bases, V lost 0 bases, and 6 bases had no gene match. CDR1 and CDR2 from the germline V gene are SGDLS and YYNGEE. This CDR3 region has 15 residues. CDR3 sequence (DNA): TGTGCCAGCAGCGTAGCGGGAGGGCATTTGAATGAGCAGTTCTTC. The encoded protein is CASSVAGGHLNEQFF. Supplemented by reference TRBV9 and TRBJ2-1, the full variable domain reads DSGVTQTPKHLITATGQRVTLRCSPRSGDLSVYWYQQSLDQGLQFLIQYYNGEERAKGNILERFSAQQFPDLHSELNLSSLELGDSALYFCASSVAGGHLNEQFFGPGTRLTVL.

The genes are TRBV7-3 and TRBJ2-1, with 10 bases fitting TRBD2. Germline V gene sequence: CDR1 SGHTA, CDR2 FQGTGA. This CDR3 has 15 amino acids. Trimming removed 3 bases from V and 4 bases from J; junction bases left unmatched: 3. CDR3 coding DNA: TGTGCCAGCAGCTTGGTAGCGGGGGGATACAATGAGCAGTTCTTC. Translation gives CASSLVAGGYNEQFF.

The genes are TRBV19 and TRBJ1-2; 9 nucleotides agree with TRBD1. Losses at the gene ends were 3 bases for V and 4 bases for J; bases not matched to a gene: 9. The germline CDR1 and CDR2 sequences are LNHDA and SQIVND (reference sequence). The CDR3 runs to 16 residues. CDR3 sequence: CASSMGQGPISYGYTF. CDR3 nucleotide sequence: TGTGCCAGTAGTATGGGACAGGGACCCATCAGCTATGGCTACACCTTC.